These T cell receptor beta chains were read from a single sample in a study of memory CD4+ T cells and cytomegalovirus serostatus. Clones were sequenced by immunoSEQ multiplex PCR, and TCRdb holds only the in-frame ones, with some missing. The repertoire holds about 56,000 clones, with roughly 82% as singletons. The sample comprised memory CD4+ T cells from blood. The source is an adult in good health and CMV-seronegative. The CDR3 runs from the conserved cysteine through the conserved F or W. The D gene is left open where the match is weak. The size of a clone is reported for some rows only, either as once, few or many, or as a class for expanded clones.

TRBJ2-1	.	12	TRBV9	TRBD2	TGTGCCAGCAGCGCTAGCGGGGATAGGCAGTTCTTC	CASSASGDRQFF
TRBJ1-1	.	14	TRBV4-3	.	TGCGCCAGCAGCCAAGAGACAGTGAACACTGAAGCTTTCTTT	CASSQETVNTEAFF
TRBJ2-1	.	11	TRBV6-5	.	TGTGCCAGCAGTTACCGGGGTGAGCAGTTCTTC	CASSYRGEQFF
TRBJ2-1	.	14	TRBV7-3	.	TGTGCCAGCAGCGAATCGGGACTGAACAATGAGCTGTTCTTC	CASSESGLNNELFF
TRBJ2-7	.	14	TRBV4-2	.	TGTGCCAGCAGCCCACACACACAGGGTTACGAGCAGTACTTC	CASSPHTQGYEQYF
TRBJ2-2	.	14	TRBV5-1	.	TGCGCCAGCAGCTTGGAGCATAACACCGGGGAGCTGTTTTTT	CASSLEHNTGELFF
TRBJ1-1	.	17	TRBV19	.	TGTGCCAGCGTTCGGGATTCGGGCAGAGCAAGGGGCACTGAAGCTTTCTTT	CASVRDSGRARGTEAFF
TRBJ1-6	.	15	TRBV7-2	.	TGTGCCAGCAGCCCCAGTATAGGAGCCCTTCACCCCCTCCACTTT	CASSPSIGALHPLHF
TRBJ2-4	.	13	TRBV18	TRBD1	TGTGCCAGCTCACCAGCGGGACAGGGTAGTAGGTACTTC	CASSPAGQGSRYF
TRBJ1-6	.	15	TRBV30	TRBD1	TGTGCCTGGACCCTAGCCGGACAGGGGAATTCACCCCTCCACTTT	CAWTLAGQGNSPLHF
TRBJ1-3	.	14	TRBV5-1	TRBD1	TGCGCCAGCAGCTGGGACAGCTCTGGAAACACCATATATTTT	CASSWDSSGNTIYF
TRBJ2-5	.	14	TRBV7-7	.	TGTGCTAGCAGCCTGCTTGGGAGTCAAGAGACCCAGTACTTC	CASSLLGSQETQYF
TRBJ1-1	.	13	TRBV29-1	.	TGCAGCGTTGACCGACGGCTGAACACTGAAGCTTTCTTT	CSVDRRLNTEAFF
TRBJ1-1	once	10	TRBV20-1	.	TGCAGTGCTGGTAAGACTGAAGCTTTCTTT	CSAGKTEAFF
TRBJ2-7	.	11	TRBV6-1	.	TGTGCCAGCAGTGGTACCTACGAGCAGTACTTC	CASSGTYEQYF
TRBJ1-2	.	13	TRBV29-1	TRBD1	TGCAGCGTTTCCCCGGGACAGGCAAATGGCTACACCTTC	CSVSPGQANGYTF
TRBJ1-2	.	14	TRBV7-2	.	TGTGCCAGCAGCTTAGACAGCTCTAACTATGGCTACACCTTC	CASSLDSSNYGYTF
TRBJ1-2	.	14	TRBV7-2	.	TGTGCCAGCAGCTCCCCAGGTGGAGGGCCCGGCTACACCTTC	CASSSPGGGPGYTF
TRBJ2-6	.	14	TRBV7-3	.	TGTGCCAGCAGCTCGAAGGGGGGGGCCAACGTCCTGACTTTC	CASSSKGGANVLTF
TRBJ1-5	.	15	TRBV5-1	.	TGCGCCAGCAGCTCCGGGGGAGAGTCCAATCAGCCCCAGCATTTT	CASSSGGESNQPQHF
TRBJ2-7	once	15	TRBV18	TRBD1	TGTGCCAGCTCATCAGACTGGGACAGGGGGAGCGAGCAGTACTTC	CASSSDWDRGSEQYF
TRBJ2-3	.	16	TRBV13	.	TGTGCCAGCAGCAGGGGGGTTATGGGACCGGGGGATACGCAGTATTTT	CASSRGVMGPGDTQYF
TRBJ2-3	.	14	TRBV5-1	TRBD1	TGCGCCAGCAGCATAGGACAGGGGACAGATACGCAGTATTTT	CASSIGQGTDTQYF
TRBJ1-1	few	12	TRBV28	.	TGTGCCAGCAGTCCTCTGAACACTGAAGCTTTCTTT	CASSPLNTEAFF
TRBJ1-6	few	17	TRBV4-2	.	TGTGCCAGCAGCCAAGATATTGCAATACAGAATAATTCACCCCTCCACTTT	CASSQDIAIQNNSPLHF
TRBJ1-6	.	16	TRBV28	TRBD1	TGTGCCAGCAGCCTAGGACAGGGACCAAGGGTCTCACCCCTCCACTTT	CASSLGQGPRVSPLHF
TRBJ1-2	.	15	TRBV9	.	TGTGCCAGCAGCGTTACCGGGACTCTGGGTTATGGCTACACCTTC	CASSVTGTLGYGYTF
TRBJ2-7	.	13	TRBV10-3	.	TGTGCCATCAGGACGGACGGACCCTACGAGCAGTACTTC	CAIRTDGPYEQYF
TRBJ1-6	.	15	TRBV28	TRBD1	TGTGCCACCGAGCCGGGAAACAGGGGAAATTCACCCCTCCACTTT	CATEPGNRGNSPLHF
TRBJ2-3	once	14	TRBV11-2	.	TGTGCCAGCAGCTTAGATCGCCTAACAGATACGCAGTATTTT	CASSLDRLTDTQYF
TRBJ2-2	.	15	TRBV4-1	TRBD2	TGCGCCAGCAGCCATCCGGGACTAGCCGCCGGGGAGCTGTTTTTT	CASSHPGLAAGELFF
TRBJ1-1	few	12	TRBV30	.	TGTGCCTGCCACAAGGGATACACTGAAGCTTTCTTT	CACHKGYTEAFF
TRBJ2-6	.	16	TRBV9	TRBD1	TGTGCCAGCAGCCCCTCTTGGGGACAGGGGTACAACGTCCTGACTTTC	CASSPSWGQGYNVLTF
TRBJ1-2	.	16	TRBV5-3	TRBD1	TGTGCCAGAAGCTTCGGACAGGGGGAGTCGCGATATGGCTACACCTTC	CARSFGQGESRYGYTF
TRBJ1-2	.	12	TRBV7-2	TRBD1	TGTGCCAGCAGCTTGACAGGGTATGGCTACACCTTC	CASSLTGYGYTF
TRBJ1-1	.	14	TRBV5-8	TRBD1	TGTGCCAGCAGCTGGGACAGGGGAAACACTGAAGCTTTCTTT	CASSWDRGNTEAFF
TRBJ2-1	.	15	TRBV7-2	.	TGTGCCAGCAGCCGAGGGGGGGGGAGGTACAATGAGCAGTTCTTC	CASSRGGGRYNEQFF
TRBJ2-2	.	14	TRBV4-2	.	TGTGCCAGCAGCCAAGATCGGGGGCCCGGGGAGCTGTTTTTT	CASSQDRGPGELFF
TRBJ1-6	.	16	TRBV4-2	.	TGTGCCAGCAGCCATTCTCGGGACCTCATTAATTCACCCCTCCACTTT	CASSHSRDLINSPLHF
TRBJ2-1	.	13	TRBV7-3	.	TGTGCCAGCAGCTTACAGGGGGGGGATGAGCAGTTCTTC	CASSLQGGDEQFF
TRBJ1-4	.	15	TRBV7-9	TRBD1	TGTGCCAGCAGCCTCGGGACAGGCACTAATGAAAAACTGTTTTTT	CASSLGTGTNEKLFF
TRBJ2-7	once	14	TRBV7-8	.	TGTGCCAGCAGCCCCCGGGACAAGCGGTACGAGCAGTACTTC	CASSPRDKRYEQYF
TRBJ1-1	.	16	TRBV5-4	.	TGTGCCAGCAGCTTGCCCGGAGCGAGCCAGCAACGTGAAGCTTTCTTT	CASSLPGASQQREAFF
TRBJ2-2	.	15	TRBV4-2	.	TGTGCCAGCAGCCTAGAGACAGGTAACACCGGGGAGCTGTTTTTT	CASSLETGNTGELFF
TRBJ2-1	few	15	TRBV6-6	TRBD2	TGTGCCAGCAGTGGTGGACTAGCGGACTACAATGAGCAGTTCTTC	CASSGGLADYNEQFF
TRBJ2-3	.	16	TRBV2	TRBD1	TGTGCCAGCAGTGAACTGGTGACAGGGGGCACAGATACGCAGTATTTT	CASSELVTGGTDTQYF
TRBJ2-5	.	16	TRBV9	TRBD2	TGTGCCAGCAGCGTAGGCGCTAGCGGGCCCCAAGAGACCCAGTACTTC	CASSVGASGPQETQYF
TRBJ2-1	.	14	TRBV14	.	TGTGCCAGCAGCCTGGCCCCCGACAGCCGAGAGCAGTTCTTC	CASSLAPDSREQFF
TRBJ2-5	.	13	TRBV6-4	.	TGTGCCAGCAGCGACCGGGTAGGATCGACCCAGTACTTC	CASSDRVGSTQYF
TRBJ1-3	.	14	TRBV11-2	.	TGTGCCAGCAGCATACAGGGCCCTGGAAACACCATATATTTT	CASSIQGPGNTIYF
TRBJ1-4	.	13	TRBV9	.	TGTGCCAGCAGTTCTGGACGGGGACTGAAACTGTTTTTT	CASSSGRGLKLFF
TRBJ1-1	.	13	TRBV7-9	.	TGTGCCAGCAGCTTGACAGGGAACACTGAAGCTTTCTTT	CASSLTGNTEAFF
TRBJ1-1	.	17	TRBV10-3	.	TGTGCCATCAGCCCCACGGCCCCGACAGGATTAGGCACTGAAGCTTTCTTT	CAISPTAPTGLGTEAFF
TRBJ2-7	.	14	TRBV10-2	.	TGCGCCAGCAGTGACCCTCGCAGACCAAACGAGCAGTACTTC	CASSDPRRPNEQYF
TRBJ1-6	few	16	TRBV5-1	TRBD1	TGCGCCAGCAGAAACCTACAACAGGGGAATAATTCACCCCTCCACTTT	CASRNLQQGNNSPLHF
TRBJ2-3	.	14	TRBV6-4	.	TGTGCCAGCAGTGAACAGGGTAGGACAGATACGCAGTATTTT	CASSEQGRTDTQYF
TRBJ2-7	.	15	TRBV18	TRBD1	TGTGCCAGCTCACTTGGGACAGGGAGCTCCTACGAGCAGTACTTC	CASSLGTGSSYEQYF
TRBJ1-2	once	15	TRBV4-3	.	TGCGCCAGCAGCCCTACCAGGGGCAGTAACTATGGCTACACCTTC	CASSPTRGSNYGYTF
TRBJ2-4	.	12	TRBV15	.	TGTGCCACCAGCAGAGATCGGGACATTCAGTACTTC	CATSRDRDIQYF
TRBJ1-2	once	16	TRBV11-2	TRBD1	TGTGCCAGCAGCTCCGAAAACAGGGGGCGACCCTATGGCTACACCTTC	CASSSENRGRPYGYTF